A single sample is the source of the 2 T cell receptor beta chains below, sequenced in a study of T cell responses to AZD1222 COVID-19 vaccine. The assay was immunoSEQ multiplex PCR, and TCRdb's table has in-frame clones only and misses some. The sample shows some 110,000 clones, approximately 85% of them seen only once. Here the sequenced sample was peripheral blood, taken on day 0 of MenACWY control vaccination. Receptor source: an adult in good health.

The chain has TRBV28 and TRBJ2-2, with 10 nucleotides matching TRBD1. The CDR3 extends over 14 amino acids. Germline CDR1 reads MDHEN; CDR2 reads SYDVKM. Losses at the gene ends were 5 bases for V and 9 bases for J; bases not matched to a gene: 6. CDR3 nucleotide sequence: TGTGCCAGCAGTCCCCGGGACAGGGGATGGGAGCTGTTTTTT. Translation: CASSPRDRGWELFF.

This CDR3 is CASSQEGGYTF. For the CDR3, the DNA is TGTGCCAGCAGCCAAGAGGGGGGCTACACCTTC. V is TRBV3-1 (or the pseudogene TRBV3-2) and J is TRBJ1-2; D is unclear. V dropped 0 bases and J dropped 8 bases, with 4 bases sitting between them. The germline V gene encodes CDR1 LGHDT and CDR2 YNNKEL (reference sequence). This CDR3 contains 11 residues.